What follows are 17 T cell receptor beta chains derived from one specimen sequenced in a study of cytomegalovirus exposure and HLA in healthy donors. The PCR had 60 Vbeta and 13 Jbeta primers. Libraries were prepared by immunoSEQ multiplex PCR; TCRdb keeps only in-frame clonotypes and omits some of them. The clone table shows roughly 80,000 clones, with the ten largest holding approximately 5.7%. Sequences were obtained from PBMCs. These receptors all come from a girl aged 10-17 years in good health and CMV-seropositive.

This chain links TRBV14 with TRBJ2-3; 8 bases match TRBD2. The CDR3 is 16 residues long. J lost 4 bases, V lost 4 bases, and 10 bases had no gene match. Germline CDR1 is SGHDN and CDR2 is FVKESK. For the CDR3, the DNA is TGTGCCAGCAGCCTCCTCGGAGCGGGGGATGCAGATACGCAGTATTTT. Protein sequence: CASSLLGAGDADTQYF.

The rearrangement uses TRBV4-1 and TRBJ2-3; 7 bases align to TRBD2. Looked up from germline, CDR1 is MGHRA and CDR2 is YSYEKL. The CDR3 runs to 14 residues. Unmatched junction bases numbered 3, after V lost 2 bases and J lost 4 bases. This CDR3 reads CASSQRLAPDTQYF. The DNA for the CDR3 is TGCGCCAGCAGCCAAAGACTAGCTCCAGATACGCAGTATTTT.

The J gene is TRBJ1-6, the V gene TRBV19; D gene ambiguous. CDR3 size: 16 residues. Trimming took 4 bases from V and 6 from J, leaving 16 bases between them. Germline-derived CDR1 and CDR2 are LNHDA and SQIVND (reference sequence). The CDR3 spells CASSTHLLVSNSPLHF. Written as DNA, the CDR3 is TGTGCCAGTAGTACCCACCTTCTCGTCAGTAATTCACCCCTCCACTTT.

The rearrangement uses TRBV5-5 and TRBJ1-2; 9 bases fit TRBD1. CDR3 size: 15 residues. With V trimmed by 4 bases and J by 5 bases, 9 bases remained unmatched. Germline assignment: CDR1 SGHKS and CDR2 YYEKEE (reference sequence). The DNA of the CDR3 is TGTGCCAGCAGCCCCGACAGGGGGATAGGGTATGGCTACACCTTC. This sequence encodes CASSPDRGIGYGYTF.

The rearrangement uses TRBV7-6 and TRBJ2-5; TRBD1 agrees at 10 bases. The J segment lost 2 bases and the V segment lost 10 bases, leaving 10 bases of the junction unmatched. The CDR3 extends over 15 amino acids. CDR1 is SGHVS, CDR2 FNYEAQ, per germline. CDR3 region: CAMHRDRGSQETQYF. The CDR3 bases are TGTGCCATGCACCGGGACAGGGGAAGTCAAGAGACCCAGTACTTC.

In the case of this clone: The identical CDR3 is also encoded by other nucleotide sequences in the sample. This chain uses TRBV6-1 with TRBJ1-6; TRBD1 matches at 8 bases. Per germline, CDR1 MNHNS and CDR2 SASEGT. V shed 4 bases and J 8 bases; nucleotides not matched to a gene: 7. This CDR3 is built from 15 residues. CDR3 sequence reads: CASSVQDRADSPLHF. As DNA, the CDR3 is TGTGCCAGCAGTGTCCAGGACAGGGCGGATTCACCCCTCCACTTT.

The chain carries TRBV6-1 and TRBJ1-2, with 9 bases matching TRBD1. J gave up 2 bases and V 7 bases, and 8 bases lay outside the gene matches. Germline assignment: CDR1 MNHNS and CDR2 SASEGT. The CDR3 has 15 residues. The CDR3 nucleotides are TGTGCCAGCATGTTTGCGGGACAGGGCAACTATGGCTACACCTTC. It yields the protein CASMFAGQGNYGYTF.

This CDR3 is CASSGRLAGGLETQYF. The CDR3 region has the DNA TGTGCCAGCAGTGGAAGACTAGCGGGGGGCCTGGAGACCCAGTACTTC. The rearrangement links TRBV6-1 to TRBJ2-5; 13 nucleotides align to TRBD2. Germline trimming cut 4 bases from V and 5 bases from J; bases unmatched to any gene: 7. The CDR3 spans 16 residues. The germline V gene encodes CDR1 MNHNS and CDR2 SASEGT.

The chain combines TRBV7-9 with TRBJ1-1; no reliable D call. V lost 5 bases, J lost 7 bases, and 20 bases lay in between. CDR3 size: 15 residues. CDR1 and CDR2 from the germline V gene are SEHNR and FQNEAQ (reference sequence). CDR3 nucleotide sequence: TGTGCCAGCAGCATAACCGAAGCCGGGTCGGGTGAAGCTTTCTTT. Its protein is CASSITEAGSGEAFF.

The chain couples TRBV6-5 to TRBJ2-2; D perhaps matches TRBD2 (5 bases). Between the trimmed V and J ends, which lost 7 bases and 5 bases, there was a span of 14 bases. CDR1 is MNHEY and CDR2 is SVGAGI in the germline V gene. The length of the CDR3 is 14 residues. CDR3: CASTRTGNTGELFF. The CDR3 nucleotides read TGTGCCAGCACAAGGACCGGGAATACCGGGGAGCTGTTTTTT.

This chain joins TRBV5-1 and TRBJ1-1; D might be TRBD1 (6 bases). This CDR3 region has 13 residues. With 5 bases removed from V and 3 bases from J, the gap between germline ends came to 11 bases. Germline V gene sequence: CDR1 SGHRS, CDR2 YFSETQ. CDR3 sequence reads: CASRYRVDTEAFF. In DNA form, the CDR3 reads TGCGCCAGCAGGTACAGGGTGGACACTGAAGCTTTCTTT.

The CDR3: CASSLGQGGIQYF. CDR3 coding DNA: TGCGCCAGCAGTTTAGGACAGGGAGGCATTCAGTACTTC. The J gene is TRBJ2-4, the V gene TRBV5-1; 8 bases are shared with TRBD1. V gave up 5 bases and J gave up 9 bases; unmatched junction bases: 7. The CDR3 contains 13 residues. Germline assignment: CDR1 SGHRS and CDR2 YFSETQ. Combining the CDR3 with reference TRBV5-1 and TRBJ2-4 gives the whole variable domain KAGVTQTPRYLIKTRGQQVTLSCSPISGHRSVSWYQQTPGQGLQFLFEYFSETQRNKGNFPGRFSGRQFSNSRSEMNVSTLELGDSALYLCASSLGQGGIQYFGAGTRLSVL.

The chain links TRBV7-2 to TRBJ2-2, with 11 bases fitting TRBD2. The V and J ends lost 4 bases and 3 bases, in that order; junction bases with no gene match: 4. The CDR3 spans 16 residues. From germline, CDR1 is SGHTA and CDR2 FQGNSA. Written as DNA, the CDR3 is TGTGCCAGCAGCTCGAGACTAGCGGGGCACACCGGGGAGCTGTTTTTT. Its translation: CASSSRLAGHTGELFF.

The chain has TRBV2 and TRBJ1-6; no firm D call. Trimming stripped 1 base from V and 6 bases from J, with 10 bases between. CDR3 length equals 15 residues. Germline-derived CDR1 and CDR2 are SNHLY and FYNNEI. The CDR3 DNA reads as TGTGCCAGCAGTGAAGAGGCGGATCCTAATTCACCCCTCCACTTT. Translating it yields CASSEEADPNSPLHF. Drawing the rest from reference TRBV2 and TRBJ1-6, the complete variable domain is EPEVTQTPSHQVTQMGQEVILRCVPISNHLYFYWYRQILGQKVEFLVSFYNNEISEKSEIFDDQFSVERPDGSNFTLKIRSTKLEDSAMYFCASSEEADPNSPLHFGNGTRLTVT.

The rearrangement uses TRBV14 and TRBJ2-5, with TRBD2 matching over 9 bases. The CDR3 extends over 16 amino acids. Germline V gene lookup returns CDR1 SGHDN and CDR2 FVKESK. The ends lost 0 bases at V and 5 bases at J; junction bases unmatched: 7. CDR3 sequence (DNA): TGTGCCAGCAGCCAAGATTTTAGCGGGGGATTGGAGACCCAGTACTTC. Translated, it gives CASSQDFSGGLETQYF.

The chain uses TRBV27 and TRBJ1-5; 10 bases are shared with TRBD1. The V gene's germline CDR1 is MNHEY and CDR2 SMNVEV (reference sequence). The V and J ends lost 5 bases and 4 bases, in that order; junction bases with no gene match: 5. The CDR3 runs to 15 residues. CDR3 DNA: TGTGCCAGCAGTCGGACAGGGGGTCTTAATCAGCCCCAGCATTTT. Translation gives CASSRTGGLNQPQHF.

The chain couples TRBV4-3 to TRBJ1-1, with D perhaps TRBD1 (6 bases). This CDR3 contains 16 residues. Germline lookup yields CDR1 LGHNA and CDR2 YSLEER. Trimming cost V 0 bases and J 7 bases, with 18 bases left between them. CDR3 residues: CASSQDVPGGPGEAFF. DNA of the CDR3: TGCGCCAGCAGCCAAGACGTTCCCGGGGGGCCTGGTGAAGCTTTCTTT.